This T cell receptor (beta chain) was retrieved from a study of graft-versus-host responses after intestinal transplantation. V lost 4 bases and J 6 bases, leaving 13 bases between the germline ends. Looked up from germline, CDR1 is SGHRS and CDR2 is YFSETQ. There are 13 residues in the CDR3. The assay was immunoSEQ multiplex PCR, and TCRdb's table has in-frame clones only and misses some. The repertoire includes 130,000 to 150,000 clones, 85% to 95% of them detected once, and about 0.2% sits in the top ten. Study results and limitations: Early post-transplant HvG declines tracked with peak circulating GvH clone levels.

Concerning this clone: The antigen is unknown.

The receptor's source is a human donor who received an intestinal transplant. The sample was unstimulated CD4+ T cells sorted from spleen or lymph node cells, taken before intestinal transplant. This chain joins TRBV5-1 and TRBJ1-1; D might be TRBD1 (5 bases). The CDR3 nucleotides read TGCGCCAGCAGCCCCGGAGGGGTTCCTGAAGCTTTCTTT. Translation gives CASSPGGVPEAFF.